This T cell receptor beta chain was found in a study of Graves' ophthalmopathy and Graves' hyperthyroidism. Study-level results: An approximately 83% specificity and 87.88% sensitivity were achieved by a 13-signature model that separated ophthalmopathy from stable hyperthyroidism.

This clonotype was detected ten times or more. Its antigen is unknown. Ophthalmopathy donors' eye disease showed moderate-to-severe activity, CAS of at least 3, NOSPECS of at least 4 and duration under 3 months. Pregnancy or lactation, uncontrolled infections and other autoimmune diseases were grounds for excluding patients. As the starting material, approximately 10 ml of fresh peripheral blood yielded the PBMCs. CDR1 is DFQATT, CDR2 SNEGSKA, per germline (reference sequence). Trimming stripped 3 bases from V and 7 bases from J, with 15 bases between. The CDR3 totals 14 residues. From RNA, the CDR3 regions of TCR beta chains were amplified and sequenced. RT-PCR in the first round used HTBI primers; a second-round multiplex PCR followed. One entry per CDR3 protein, called by TCRdb with MiXCR from the multiplex PCR reads. This sample has over 650,000 distinct CDR3 sequences, with about 40% found just once.

Material for sequencing was peripheral blood. The genes are TRBV20-1 and TRBJ1-4; tentatively, D is TRBD1 (5 bases). The clonotype originates from an adult man with Graves' ophthalmopathy. The CDR3 protein is CSASPRGIAEKLFF. CDR3 sequence (DNA): TGCAGTGCTAGCCCGCGGGGGATTGCTGAAAAACTGTTTTTT.